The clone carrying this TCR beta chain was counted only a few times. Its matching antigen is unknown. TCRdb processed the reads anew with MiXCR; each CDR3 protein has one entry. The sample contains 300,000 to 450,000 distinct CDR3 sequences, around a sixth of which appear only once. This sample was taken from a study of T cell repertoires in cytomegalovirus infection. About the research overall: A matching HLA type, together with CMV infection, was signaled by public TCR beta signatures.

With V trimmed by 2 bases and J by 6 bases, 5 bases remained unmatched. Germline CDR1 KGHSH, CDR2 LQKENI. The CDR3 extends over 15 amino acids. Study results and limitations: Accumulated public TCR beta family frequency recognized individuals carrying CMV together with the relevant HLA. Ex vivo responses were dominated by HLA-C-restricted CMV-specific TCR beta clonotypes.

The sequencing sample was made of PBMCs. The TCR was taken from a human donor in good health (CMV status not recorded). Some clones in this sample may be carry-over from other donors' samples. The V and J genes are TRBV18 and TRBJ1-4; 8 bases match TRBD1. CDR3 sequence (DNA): TGTGCCAGCTCACCAGAACCAGGGGGCGATGAAAAACTGTTTTTT. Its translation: CASSPEPGGDEKLFF. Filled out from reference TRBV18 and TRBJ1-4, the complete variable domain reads NAGVMQNPRHLVRRRGQEARLRCSPMKGHSHVYWYRQLPEEGLKFMVYLQKENIIDESGMPKERFSAEFPKEGPSILRIQQVVRGDSAAYFCASSPEPGGDEKLFFGSGTQLSVL.